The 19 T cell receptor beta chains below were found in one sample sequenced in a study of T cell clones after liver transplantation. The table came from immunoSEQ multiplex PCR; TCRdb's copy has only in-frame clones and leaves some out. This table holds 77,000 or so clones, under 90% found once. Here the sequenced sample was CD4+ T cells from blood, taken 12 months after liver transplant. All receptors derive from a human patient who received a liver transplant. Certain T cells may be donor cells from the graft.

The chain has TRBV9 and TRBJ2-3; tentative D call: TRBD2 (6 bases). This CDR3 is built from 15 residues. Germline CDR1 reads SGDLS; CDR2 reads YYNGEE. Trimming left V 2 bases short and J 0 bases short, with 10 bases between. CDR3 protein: CASSVSGSSTDTQYF. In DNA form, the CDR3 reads TGTGCCAGCAGCGTTAGCGGATCTAGCACAGATACGCAGTATTTT.

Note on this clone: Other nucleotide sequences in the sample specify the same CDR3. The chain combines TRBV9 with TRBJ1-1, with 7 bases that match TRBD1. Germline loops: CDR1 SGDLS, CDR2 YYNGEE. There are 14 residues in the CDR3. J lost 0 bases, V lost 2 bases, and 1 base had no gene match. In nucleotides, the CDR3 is TGTGCCAGCAGCGTGACAGGGTTGAACACTGAAGCTTTCTTT. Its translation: CASSVTGLNTEAFF.

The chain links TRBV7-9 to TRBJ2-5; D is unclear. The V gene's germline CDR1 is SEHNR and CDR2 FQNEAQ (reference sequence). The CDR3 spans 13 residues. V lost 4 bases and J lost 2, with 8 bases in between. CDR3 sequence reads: CASSSHGQETQYF. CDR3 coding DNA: TGTGCCAGCAGCTCCCACGGACAAGAGACCCAGTACTTC.

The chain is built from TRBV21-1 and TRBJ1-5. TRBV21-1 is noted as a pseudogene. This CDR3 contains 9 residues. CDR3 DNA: TGTGCCAGCGGGCAGCCCCAGCATTTT. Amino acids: CASGQPQHF.

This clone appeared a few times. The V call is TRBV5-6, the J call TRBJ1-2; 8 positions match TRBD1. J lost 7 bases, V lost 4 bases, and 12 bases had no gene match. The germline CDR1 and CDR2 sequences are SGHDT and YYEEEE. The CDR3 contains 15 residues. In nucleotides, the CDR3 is TGTGCCAGCAGCCTCGCGACCACAGGGGGGGGTGGCTACACCTTC. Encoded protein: CASSLATTGGGGYTF.

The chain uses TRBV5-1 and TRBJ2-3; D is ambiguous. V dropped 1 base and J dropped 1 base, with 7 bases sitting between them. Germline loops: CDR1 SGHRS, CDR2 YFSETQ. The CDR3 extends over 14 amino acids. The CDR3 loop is CASSLLTGTDTQYF. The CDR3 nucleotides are TGCGCCAGCAGCTTGCTCACCGGCACAGATACGCAGTATTTT.

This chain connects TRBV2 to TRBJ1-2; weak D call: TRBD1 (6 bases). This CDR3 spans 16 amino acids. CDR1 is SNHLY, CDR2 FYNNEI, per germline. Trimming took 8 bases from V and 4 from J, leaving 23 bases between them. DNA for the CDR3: TGTGCCAGCGATAGGACAGCGGCCCTGCCGCCCTATGGCTACACCTTC. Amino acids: CASDRTAALPPYGYTF.

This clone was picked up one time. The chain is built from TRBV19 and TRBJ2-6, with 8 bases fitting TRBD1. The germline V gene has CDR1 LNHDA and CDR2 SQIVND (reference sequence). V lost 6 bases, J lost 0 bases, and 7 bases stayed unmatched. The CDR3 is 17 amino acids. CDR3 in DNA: TGTGCCAGTAGCAGGGGGCAGTTAGGCTCTGGGGCCAACGTCCTGACTTTC. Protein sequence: CASSRGQLGSGANVLTF.

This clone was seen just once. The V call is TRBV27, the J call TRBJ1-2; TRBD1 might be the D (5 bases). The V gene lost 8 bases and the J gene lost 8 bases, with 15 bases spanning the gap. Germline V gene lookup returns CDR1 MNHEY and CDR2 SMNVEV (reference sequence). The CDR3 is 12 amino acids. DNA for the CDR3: TGTGCCAGCCGCCCCTTGCAGGGAGGCTACACCTTC. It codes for CASRPLQGGYTF.

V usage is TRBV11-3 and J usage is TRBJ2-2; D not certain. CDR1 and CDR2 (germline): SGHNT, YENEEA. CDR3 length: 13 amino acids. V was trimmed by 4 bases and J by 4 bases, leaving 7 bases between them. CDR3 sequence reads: CASSSGPTGELFF. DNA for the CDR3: TGTGCCAGCAGCTCGGGCCCCACCGGGGAGCTGTTTTTT.

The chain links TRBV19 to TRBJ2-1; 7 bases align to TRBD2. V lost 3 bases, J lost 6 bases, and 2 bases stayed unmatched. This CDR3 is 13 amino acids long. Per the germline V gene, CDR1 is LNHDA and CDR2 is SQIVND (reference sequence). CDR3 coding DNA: TGTGCCAGTAGTATTGTAGCGGGCAATGAGCAGTTCTTC. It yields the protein CASSIVAGNEQFF.

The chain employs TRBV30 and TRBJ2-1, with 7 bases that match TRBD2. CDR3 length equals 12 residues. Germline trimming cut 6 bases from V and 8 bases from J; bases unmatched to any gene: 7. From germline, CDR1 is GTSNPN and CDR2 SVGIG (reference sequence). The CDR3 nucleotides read TGTGCCTGTGCAGGGAGGGGAGATGAGCAGTTCTTC. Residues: CACAGRGDEQFF.

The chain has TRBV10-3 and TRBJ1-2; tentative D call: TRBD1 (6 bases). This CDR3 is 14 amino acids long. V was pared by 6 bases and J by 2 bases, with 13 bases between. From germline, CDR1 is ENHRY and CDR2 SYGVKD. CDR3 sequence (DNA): TGTGCCATCAGGGTACAGGGTAGGAACTATGGCTACACCTTC. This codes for CAIRVQGRNYGYTF.

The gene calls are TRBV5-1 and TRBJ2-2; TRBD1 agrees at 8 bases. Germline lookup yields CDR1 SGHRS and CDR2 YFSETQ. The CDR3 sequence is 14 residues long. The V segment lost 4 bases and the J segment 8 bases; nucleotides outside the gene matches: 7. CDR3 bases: TGCGCCAGCAGCATTGACAGGGGTTCTGGGGAGCTGTTTTTT. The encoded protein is CASSIDRGSGELFF.

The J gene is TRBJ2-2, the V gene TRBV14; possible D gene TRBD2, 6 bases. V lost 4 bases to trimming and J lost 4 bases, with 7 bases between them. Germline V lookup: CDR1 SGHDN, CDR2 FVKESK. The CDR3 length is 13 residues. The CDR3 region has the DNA TGTGCCAGCAGCCTTAGCGGCACCGGGGAGCTGTTTTTT. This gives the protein CASSLSGTGELFF.

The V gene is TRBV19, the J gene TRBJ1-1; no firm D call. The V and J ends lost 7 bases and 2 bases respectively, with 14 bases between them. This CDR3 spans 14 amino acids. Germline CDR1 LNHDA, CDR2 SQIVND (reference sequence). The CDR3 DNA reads TGTGCCAGTAAGACACCGGGTTATAACACTGAAGCTTTCTTT. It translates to CASKTPGYNTEAFF.

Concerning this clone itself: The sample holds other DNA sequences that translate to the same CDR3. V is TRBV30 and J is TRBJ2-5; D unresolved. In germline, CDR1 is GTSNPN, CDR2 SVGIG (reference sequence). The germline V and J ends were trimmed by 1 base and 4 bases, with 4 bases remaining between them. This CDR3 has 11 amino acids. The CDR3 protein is CAWSGGETQYF. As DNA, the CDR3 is TGTGCCTGGAGTGGTGGAGAGACCCAGTACTTC.

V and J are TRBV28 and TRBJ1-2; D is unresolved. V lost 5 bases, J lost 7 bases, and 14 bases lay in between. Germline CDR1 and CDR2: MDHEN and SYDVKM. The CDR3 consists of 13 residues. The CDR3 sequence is CASSPLTLPGYTF. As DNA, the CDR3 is TGTGCCAGCAGTCCCCTCACCCTGCCTGGCTACACCTTC.

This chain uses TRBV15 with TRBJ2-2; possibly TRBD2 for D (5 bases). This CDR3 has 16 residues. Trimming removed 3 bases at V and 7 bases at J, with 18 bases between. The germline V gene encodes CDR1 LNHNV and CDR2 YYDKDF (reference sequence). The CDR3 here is CATSRTLGVGGGELFF. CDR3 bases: TGTGCCACCAGCAGGACCTTGGGAGTTGGCGGCGGGGAGCTGTTTTTT.